These 5 T cell receptor beta chains share one sample of origin, sequenced in a study of cytomegalovirus exposure and HLA in healthy donors. Assay: immunoSEQ multiplex PCR; the TCRdb copy retains only in-frame clones and omits some. The repertoire holds 150,000 to 200,000 clones, 96% seen once, with approximately 0.82% in the top ten. What was sequenced was PBMCs. The receptors originated from a woman aged 18-35 years in good health and CMV-seronegative.

This chain uses TRBV9 with TRBJ1-5, with 9 bases lining up with TRBD1. Germline V gene sequence: CDR1 SGDLS, CDR2 YYNGEE. This CDR3 comprises 15 residues. V lost 3 bases, J lost 6 bases, and 7 bases stayed unmatched. CDR3 DNA: TGTGCCAGCAGCGCCGGACAGGGGAGTCCTCAGCCCCAGCATTTT. Encoded protein: CASSAGQGSPQPQHF.

This chain links TRBV4-1 with TRBJ2-5; 7 bases line up with TRBD1. The ends lost 1 base at V and 1 base at J; junction bases unmatched: 9. Germline V gives CDR1 MGHRA, CDR2 YSYEKL. The CDR3 is 17 amino acids. CDR3 bases: TGCGCCAGCAGCCAAGCCCCGTGGGACAGCCGCCAAGAGACCCAGTACTTC. The encoded protein is CASSQAPWDSRQETQYF.

The chain couples TRBV2 to TRBJ1-5; TRBD1 aligns across 9 bases. The germline V gene has CDR1 SNHLY and CDR2 FYNNEI. The length of the CDR3 is 17 residues. Losses at the gene ends were 3 bases for V and 6 bases for J; bases not matched to a gene: 12. As DNA, the CDR3 is TGTGCCAGCAGTGACCCCGGGACAGGGCATTTCTCTCAGCCCCAGCATTTT. It encodes CASSDPGTGHFSQPQHF.

This clone was recorded only once. The V gene is TRBV7-8, the J gene TRBJ1-5; 9 bases fit TRBD1. CDR3 length: 15 amino acids. CDR1 and CDR2 (germline): SGHVS, FQNEAQ. The J segment lost 7 bases and the V segment lost 2 bases, leaving 6 bases of the junction unmatched. CDR3: CASSLSWTGDQPQHF. For the CDR3, the DNA is TGTGCCAGCAGCTTATCCTGGACAGGGGACCAGCCCCAGCATTTT. Filled out from reference TRBV7-8 and TRBJ1-5, the complete variable domain reads GAGVSQSPRYKVAKRGQDVALRCDPISGHVSLFWYQQALGQGPEFLTYFQNEAQLDKSGLPSDRFFAERPEGSVSTLKIQRTQQEDSAVYLCASSLSWTGDQPQHFGDGTRLSIL.

This chain uses TRBV2 with TRBJ1-1; maybe TRBD1 (5 bases). Trimming took 6 bases from V and 5 from J, leaving 7 bases between them. Germline-derived CDR1 and CDR2 are SNHLY and FYNNEI. The CDR3 has 11 amino acids. The CDR3 reads CASRGRTEAFF. In DNA, the CDR3 is TGTGCCAGCAGGGGGCGAACTGAAGCTTTCTTT.